This passage covers 3 T cell receptor beta chains from one sample sequenced in a study of blood T cells in healthy people across ages. The authors ran a second PCR of about 6 to 12 cycles using a sample-barcoded 5' primer and a J-beta primer mix. MiXCR, applied by TCRdb to the 5' RACE reads, yields one record per CDR3 protein. Of over a million distinct CDR3 sequences in the sample, around 43% were seen once. The sample consisted of blood. Receptor source: a woman aged 55-69 years in good health.

A few counts support this clonotype. Written as DNA, the CDR3 is TGCAGCGTTGAGAGGCGAGCGGGAGTCCATGAGCAGTTCTTC. This gives the protein CSVERRAGVHEQFF. This chain joins TRBV29-1 and TRBJ2-1, with TRBD2 matching over 8 bases. The V and J ends lost 3 bases and 8 bases, in that order; junction bases with no gene match: 9. Germline lookup yields CDR1 SQVTM and CDR2 ANQGSEA. The CDR3 length is 14 residues.

This clonotype appeared a few times. The chain employs TRBV2 and TRBJ1-5; possibly TRBD1 for D (6 bases). From germline, CDR1 is SNHLY and CDR2 FYNNEI. The CDR3 covers 16 residues. Trimming left V 2 bases short and J 6 bases short, with 17 bases between. The DNA of the CDR3 is TGTGCCAGCAGTGAACGCGGAAGGGGGGTCGGTCAGCCCCAGCATTTT. As protein: CASSERGRGVGQPQHF.

The chain joins TRBV20-1 to TRBJ1-4; D might be TRBD1 (5 bases). Between the trimmed V and J ends, which lost 8 bases and 5 bases, there was a span of 18 bases. The CDR3 loop spans 14 amino acids. Germline V gene sequence: CDR1 DFQATT, CDR2 SNEGSKA (reference sequence). The DNA of the CDR3 is TGCAGTCCCGCGACGGGACGAGGGAATGAAAAACTGTTTTTT. Amino acid sequence: CSPATGRGNEKLFF.